This T cell receptor (beta chain) derives from a study of T cell responses to AZD1222 COVID-19 vaccine. Germline V gene lookup returns CDR1 SEHNR and CDR2 FQNEAQ (reference sequence). The CDR3 runs 13 residues. Between the trimmed V and J ends, which lost 2 bases and 8 bases, there was a span of 10 bases. TCRdb keeps only in-frame clones here, not all; method: immunoSEQ multiplex PCR. The table lists under 150,000 clones, about 89% of them singletons. The chain links TRBV7-9 to TRBJ2-1; D ambiguous. The sequence was obtained from an adult who received the AZD1222 COVID-19 vaccine. Sequencing was performed on peripheral blood, taken 28 days after the second AZD1222 dose. CDR3 nucleotides: TGTGCCAGCAGCTTACCCCAGTCCCATGAGCAGTTCTTC. Its translation is CASSLPQSHEQFF.